This T cell receptor beta chain was obtained from a study of cytomegalovirus exposure and HLA in healthy donors. Germline values: CDR1 SGHRS, CDR2 YFSETQ. This CDR3 has 15 residues. V shed 4 bases, J shed 4 bases, and the junction held 10 bases outside the gene matches. PCR was performed using 60 Vbeta and 13 Jbeta primers. Generated by immunoSEQ multiplex PCR, the TCRdb table keeps only in-frame clones and is missing some. Among around 200,000 clones, about four fifths were seen once, and the ten largest hold approximately 2.9%. This chain connects TRBV5-1 to TRBJ1-1; 7 bases are a match to TRBD1. Sample: PBMCs. The sequence was obtained from a woman aged 45-65 years in good health and CMV-seropositive. The CDR3 DNA reads as TGCGCCAGCAGCCCCACAGGGGATGCGAGCACTGAAGCTTTCTTT. Translation: CASSPTGDASTEAFF.